This T cell receptor (beta chain) was sequenced for a study of shared clonotypes between healthy human individuals. Germline-derived CDR1 and CDR2 are MNHNS and SASEGT. The CDR3 loop spans 16 amino acids. Trimming at V came to 0 bases and at J to 1 base, leaving 3 bases not matched to a gene. This clone was seen once. TCRdb's table, derived via immunoSEQ multiplex PCR, lists solely in-frame clones and lacks some. The table shows about 960,000 clones, with around three quarters occurring only once. The source is a man younger than 35 in good health. J is TRBJ2-1 and V is TRBV6-1; 7 bases are shared with TRBD2. Specimen: memory CD4+ T cells sorted from blood. Subset of the sample: CD45RA-negative fraction. The CDR3 nucleotides are TGTGCCAGCAGTGAAGCAGATAGCGGGTCCTACAATGAGCAGTTCTTC. Translating it yields CASSEADSGSYNEQFF.